Sequencing of this TCR beta chain was carried out in a study of CD8+CD57+ T cells in acquired aplastic anemia. Template material for TCR beta VDJ and CDR3 profiling consisted of genomic DNA. Each CDR3 protein gets one entry after TCRdb re-called the reads with MiXCR. The sample shows 150,000 or so distinct CDR3 sequences, more than 45% of them seen only once. Sequencing involved patients with CD8+CD57+ cell expansion previously shown by flow cytometry. Trimming removed 2 bases from V and 10 bases from J, with 10 bases in between. The CDR3 is made up of 12 amino acids. In germline, CDR1 is MDHEN, CDR2 SYDVKM.

V gene TRBV28 combines with J gene TRBJ2-3; D is unresolved. Sample: sorted CD4+, CD8+, or CD8+CD57+ T cells (not recorded which) from PBMCs. The source is a human donor with aplastic anemia. CDR3 bases: TGTGCCAGCAGTTTAAAATCAGTGGCGCAGTATTTT. Amino acids: CASSLKSVAQYF.